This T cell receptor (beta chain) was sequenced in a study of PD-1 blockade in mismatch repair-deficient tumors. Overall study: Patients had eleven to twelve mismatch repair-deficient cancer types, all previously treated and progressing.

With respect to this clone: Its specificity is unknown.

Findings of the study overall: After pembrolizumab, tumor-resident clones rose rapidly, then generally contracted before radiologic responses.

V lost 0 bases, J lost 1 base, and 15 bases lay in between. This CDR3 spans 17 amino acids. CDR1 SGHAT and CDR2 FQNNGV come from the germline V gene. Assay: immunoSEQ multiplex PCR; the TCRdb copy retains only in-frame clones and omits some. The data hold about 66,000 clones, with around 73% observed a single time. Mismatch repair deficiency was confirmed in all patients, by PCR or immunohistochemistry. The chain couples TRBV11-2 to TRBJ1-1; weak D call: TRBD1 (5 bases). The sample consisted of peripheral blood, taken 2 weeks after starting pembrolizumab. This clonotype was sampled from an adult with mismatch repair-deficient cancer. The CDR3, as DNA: TGTGCCAGCAGCTTAGATCGGAAGGAGGGACCGAACACTGAAGCTTTCTTT. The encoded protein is CASSLDRKEGPNTEAFF.